The 29 T cell receptor beta chains reported below all come from one sample, sequenced in a study of blood T cells in healthy people across ages (dated by TCRdb to between 2015 and 2016). Libraries were made using 5' RACE. Sequencing was performed on an Illumina HiSeq 2500. A second PCR of about 6 to 12 cycles was run with a J-beta primer mix and a sample-barcoded 5' primer. TCRdb reran the public reads through fastp at Q25 and MiXCR, keeping productive beta chains. Every CDR3 protein is listed once, alongside the most common genes and DNA of its rows. This sample has about 1 million distinct CDR3 sequences in its table, and more than 35% of those were observed once. The ten largest clones represent about 19% of the sample. The sample comprised blood. Receptor source: a woman aged 55-70 years in good health.

The count of this clonotype is one. J is TRBJ2-5 and V is TRBV6-5; 9 bases fit TRBD2. The CDR3 is made up of 16 amino acids. The trim removed 5 bases at V and 4 bases at J, leaving 11 bases unmatched. Looked up from germline, CDR1 is MNHEY and CDR2 is SVGAGI. CDR3 nucleotides: TGTGCCAGCAGTCAACTAAGACGAGCGGGAGGAGAGACCCAGTACTTC. Protein sequence: CASSQLRRAGGETQYF.

This clonotype appeared once. The chain recombines TRBV7-9 with TRBJ2-1; 10 nucleotides line up with TRBD2. Germline CDR1 reads SEHNR; CDR2 reads FQNEAQ (reference sequence). Losses at the gene ends were 5 bases for V and 9 bases for J; bases not matched to a gene: 1. CDR3 length: 12 amino acids. CDR3 sequence (DNA): TGTGCCAGCAGCCGGACTAGCGGTGAGCAGTTCTTC. It encodes CASSRTSGEQFF. Variable domain in full (rest from reference TRBV7-9 and TRBJ2-1): DTGVSQNPRHKITKRGQNVTFRCDPISEHNRLYWYRQTLGQGPEFLTYFQNEAQLEKSRLLSDRFSAERPKGSFSTLEIQRTEQGDSAMYLCASSRTSGEQFFGPGTRLTVL.

V is TRBV6-5 and J is TRBJ2-5; 8 positions agree with TRBD2. The J call may be in error: the DNA end matches TRBJ2-7 better. Germline V CDR1 and CDR2: MNHEY, SVGAGI. The CDR3 extends over 16 amino acids. CDR3 bases: TGTGCCAGCAGTTACCTTGCCCCGACTAGCGTCTACGAGCAGTACTTC. As protein: CASSYLAPTSVYEQYF.

This chain joins TRBV7-2 and TRBJ2-1; D is ambiguous. Germline assignment: CDR1 SGHTA and CDR2 FQGNSA. Trimming pared 5 bases from V and 1 base from J, leaving 9 bases between. The CDR3 consists of 14 residues. CDR3 DNA sequence: TGTGCCAGCAGCCGGCATTGGTCCTACAATGAGCAGTTCTTC. Protein sequence: CASSRHWSYNEQFF. Drawing the rest from reference TRBV7-2 and TRBJ2-1, the complete variable domain is GAGVSQSPSNKVTEKGKDVELRCDPISGHTALYWYRQSLGQGLEFLIYFQGNSAPDKSGLPSDRFSAERTGGSVSTLTIQRTQQEDSAVYLCASSRHWSYNEQFFGPGTRLTVL.

In DNA form, the CDR3 reads TGCGCCAGCAGCTTGGCGGCAGGTCCTGACGACGAGCAGTACTTC. Its translation: CASSLAAGPDDEQYF. This rearrangement joins TRBV5-1 to TRBJ2-4; D uncertain. The J call may be faulty, since TRBJ2-7 better matches the DNA end. The CDR3 runs 15 residues. Germline V gives CDR1 SGHRS, CDR2 YFSETQ.

V gene TRBV6-6 combines with J gene TRBJ2-3; the D gene could be TRBD1 or TRBD2 (6 bases each). The V gene's germline CDR1 is MNHNY and CDR2 SVGAGI (reference sequence). V was pared by 2 bases and J by 2 bases, with 17 bases between. CDR3 length equals 17 residues. The CDR3 is CASSYAPDWGATDTQYF. As DNA, the CDR3 is TGTGCCAGCAGTTACGCCCCGGACTGGGGGGCCACAGATACGCAGTATTTT.

With respect to this clonotype: One junction end does not reproduce the germline sequence, and a read error may be involved. The chain recombines TRBV6-5 with TRBJ2-3, with D possibly TRBD2 on 5 matching bases. This CDR3 comprises 15 residues. Germline CDR1 MNHEY, CDR2 SVGAGI. DNA of the CDR3: TGTGTCAGCAGTTACCTAGGGAGACCCACAGATACGCAGTATTTT. This translates into CVSSYLGRPTDTQYF.

In this sample, this clonotype turned up a few times. V is TRBV10-3 and J is TRBJ2-7, with TRBD2 matching 12 bases. Germline trimming cut 4 bases from V and 7 bases from J; bases unmatched to any gene: 8. Germline CDR1 and CDR2: ENHRY and SYGVKD. CDR3 length: 15 residues. CDR3 sequence reads: CAISGSTSGRNEQYF. In DNA form, the CDR3 reads TGTGCCATCAGTGGGTCTACTAGCGGGAGGAATGAGCAGTACTTC.

A word on this clonotype: Being one base from a much bigger clone, this may be a read error. The rearrangement joins TRBV20-1 to TRBJ2-5; tentative D call: TRBD2 (5 bases). The CDR3 covers 16 residues. The germline CDR1 and CDR2 sequences are DFQATT and SNEGSKA (reference sequence). Trimming removed 2 bases from V and 11 bases from J, with 27 bases in between. The CDR3 region has the DNA TGCAGTGCTAGACTGAACACCCCTGCGGGCCGCGATGAGCAGTACTTC. It specifies CSARLNTPAGRDEQYF.

The chain has TRBV5-1 and TRBJ2-1; 7 nucleotides line up with TRBD2. This CDR3 has 16 residues. The trim removed 5 bases at V and 0 bases at J, leaving 8 bases unmatched. Looked up from germline, CDR1 is SGHRS and CDR2 is YFSETQ. The chain's CDR3 is CASSLTLADSYNEQFF. As DNA, the CDR3 is TGCGCCAGCAGTCTGACGCTAGCGGACTCCTACAATGAGCAGTTCTTC.

This clonotype appeared once. This sequence joins TRBV9 and TRBJ2-5, with D maybe TRBD1 (6 bases). Germline loops: CDR1 SGDLS, CDR2 YYNGEE. Trimming removed 3 bases at V and 5 bases at J, with 14 bases between. This CDR3 is built from 14 residues. The CDR3 loop is CASSERTEWETQYF. CDR3 in DNA: TGTGCCAGCAGCGAAAGGACAGAATGGGAGACCCAGTACTTC. The full variable domain, with the rest looked up from reference TRBV9 and TRBJ2-5, is DSGVTQTPKHLITATGQRVTLRCSPRSGDLSVYWYQQSLDQGLQFLIQYYNGEERAKGNILERFSAQQFPDLHSELNLSSLELGDSALYFCASSERTEWETQYFGPGTRLLVL.

The chain combines TRBV20-1 with TRBJ2-3; 11 nucleotides align to TRBD2. Unmatched junction bases numbered 3, after V lost 2 bases and J lost 2 bases. Germline-derived CDR1 and CDR2 are DFQATT and SNEGSKA (reference sequence). This CDR3 spans 15 amino acids. The DNA for the CDR3 is TGCAGTGCTAGAAAACTAGCGGGGGACACAGATACGCAGTATTTT. Translating it yields CSARKLAGDTDTQYF.

The gene calls are TRBV3-1 and TRBJ1-2, with D possibly being TRBD1 (5 bases). The germline CDR1 and CDR2 sequences are LGHDT and YNNKEL (reference sequence). The V gene lost 2 bases and the J gene lost 8 bases, with 9 bases spanning the gap. The CDR3 contains 12 residues. CDR3 nucleotides: TGTGCCAGCAGCCAAAAAGGGGTCGGCTACACCTTC. Amino acid sequence: CASSQKGVGYTF.

This clonotype was observed a few times. The chain is built from TRBV29-1 and TRBJ2-5, with D possibly being TRBD1 (6 bases). Between the trimmed V and J ends, which lost 3 bases and 2 bases, there was a span of 10 bases. The CDR3 covers 13 residues. Germline V gene data show CDR1 as SQVTM and CDR2 as ANQGSEA. For the CDR3, the DNA is TGCAGCGTTGATTGGACAGATCAAGAGACCCAGTACTTC. It translates to CSVDWTDQETQYF. Looking up the rest from reference TRBV29-1 and TRBJ2-5 gives the full variable domain: SAVISQKPSRDICQRGTSLTIQCQVDSQVTMMFWYRQQPGQSLTLIATANQGSEATYESGFVIDKFPISRPNLTFSTLTVSNMSPEDSSIYLCSVDWTDQETQYFGPGTRLLVL.

This clonotype was seen at least ten times. V gene TRBV9 combines with J gene TRBJ2-5; no clear D. Looked up from germline, CDR1 is SGDLS and CDR2 is YYNGEE. Trimming stripped 0 bases from V and 5 bases from J, with 8 bases between. The CDR3 loop spans 13 amino acids. CDR3 sequence (DNA): TGTGCCAGCAGCGTAGGACTTGGGGAGACCCAGTACTTC. This gives the protein CASSVGLGETQYF.

A note on this clonotype: A much larger clone differs from this one at a single base, so this may be a read error. The chain uses TRBV7-9 and TRBJ2-1, with D uncertain. This CDR3 spans 17 amino acids. Germline V CDR1 and CDR2: SEHNR, FQNEAQ (reference sequence). Trimming stripped 3 bases from V and 0 bases from J, with 15 bases between. CDR3 sequence: CASSFWAPRSSYNEQFF. CDR3 DNA: TGTGCCAGCAGCTTCTGGGCCCCCAGGAGCTCCTACAATGAGCAGTTCTTC.

This chain connects TRBV24-1 to TRBJ2-3; 8 bases map to TRBD1. Germline-derived CDR1 and CDR2 are KGHDR and SFDVKD. V was clipped by 3 bases and J by 8 bases; unmatched bases: 6. The CDR3 loop spans 14 amino acids. DNA of the CDR3: TGTGCCACCAGTGATCCGGACAGGGCGGGTACGCAGTATTTT. This codes for CATSDPDRAGTQYF.

This clonotype was seen only a few times. The chain links TRBV2 to TRBJ2-2, with 7 bases lining up with TRBD1. The V gene's germline CDR1 is SNHLY and CDR2 FYNNEI. This CDR3 has 13 residues. V shed 6 bases, J shed 4 bases, and the junction held 2 bases outside the gene matches. This CDR3 reads CASSRTGTGELFF. Here the CDR3 DNA reads TGTGCCAGCAGCCGGACAGGCACCGGGGAGCTGTTTTTT.

There are a few counts of this clonotype. The chain joins TRBV2 to TRBJ2-7, with TRBD1 matching over 7 bases. J was trimmed by 2 bases and V by 9 bases; bases with no gene match: 4. Germline V lookup: CDR1 SNHLY, CDR2 FYNNEI. CDR3 size: 12 residues. CDR3 loop: CASRDSPYEQYF. The DNA of the CDR3 is TGTGCCAGTCGGGACAGTCCCTACGAGCAGTACTTC.

J is TRBJ2-3 and V is TRBV3-1, with 7 bases that match TRBD2. Per germline, CDR1 LGHDT and CDR2 YNNKEL (reference sequence). The CDR3 sequence is 18 residues long. Trimming removed 1 base from V and 3 bases from J; junction bases left unmatched: 13. This CDR3 is CASSQGRILGLPTDTQYF. The CDR3 DNA follows: TGTGCCAGCAGCCAAGGACGTATTTTGGGACTACCAACAGATACGCAGTATTTT.

This clonotype was observed a handful of times. The chain couples TRBV6-2 or TRBV6-3 to TRBJ2-7, with D unclear. V lost 2 bases to trimming and J lost 0 bases, with 5 bases between them. This CDR3 has 13 residues. Germline V CDR1 and CDR2: MNHEY, SVGEGT. This CDR3 is CASSYRSSYEQYF. The CDR3 bases are TGTGCCAGCAGTTACCGATCCTCCTACGAGCAGTACTTC.

The rearrangement uses TRBV4-2 and TRBJ2-5; 8 nucleotides align to TRBD2. In germline, CDR1 is LGHNA, CDR2 YNFKEQ. V lost 1 base, J lost 11 bases, and 15 bases stayed unmatched. The CDR3 spans 16 residues. This CDR3 reads CASSQGGSGIGSGQYF. The CDR3 coding sequence is TGTGCCAGCAGCCAAGGTGGTAGCGGGATAGGGAGCGGGCAGTACTTC.

The rearrangement uses TRBV13 and TRBJ2-7; 7 bases line up with TRBD1. The CDR3 covers 14 residues. V shed 4 bases, J shed 5 bases, and the junction held 8 bases outside the gene matches. Germline CDR1 PRHDT, CDR2 FYEKMQ (reference sequence). CDR3 protein: CASSYKGAPHEQYF. In nucleotides, the CDR3 is TGTGCCAGCAGCTACAAGGGGGCGCCCCACGAGCAGTACTTC.

This clonotype was picked up one time. The junction does not match germline at one end; this may be a read error. The rearrangement uses TRBV2 and TRBJ1-2; D uncertain. The germline V gene encodes CDR1 SNHLY and CDR2 FYNNEI. The CDR3 is 13 residues long. CDR3 DNA: TGTGCCAGCAGTGATCGGCTTGGCTATGGCCACACCTTC. Translated: CASSDRLGYGHTF.

The chain employs TRBV5-1 and TRBJ1-6, with 9 bases lining up with TRBD1. Per the germline V gene, CDR1 is SGHRS and CDR2 is YFSETQ. This CDR3 has 15 amino acids. V trimming: 4 bases; J trimming: 8 bases; junction bases outside the gene matches: 7. In DNA form, the CDR3 reads TGCGCCAGCAGCCAGGGACAGGGAAAGGATTCACCCCTCCACTTT. This sequence encodes CASSQGQGKDSPLHF.

This clonotype was picked up a small number of times. This chain joins TRBV5-1 and TRBJ1-1, with TRBD1 matching 7 bases. This CDR3 contains 12 residues. The V gene's germline CDR1 is SGHRS and CDR2 YFSETQ. Trimming removed 5 bases from V and 4 bases from J; junction bases left unmatched: 2. CDR3 loop: CASRRDSTEAFF. In DNA, the CDR3 is TGCGCCAGCAGACGGGACAGCACTGAAGCTTTCTTT.

This clonotype was seen only a few times. V is TRBV6-5 and J is TRBJ2-1; TRBD1 matches at 8 bases. V dropped 6 bases and J dropped 7; count of bases not matched to a gene: 11. This CDR3 has 15 amino acids. The germline CDR1 and CDR2 sequences are MNHEY and SVGAGI. CDR3 nucleotide sequence: TGTGCCAGCAGACTCAACAGGGGGTCTTTGAATGAGCAGTTCTTC. Protein: CASRLNRGSLNEQFF.

This chain links TRBV7-2 with TRBJ1-5, with D unclear. The CDR3 is made up of 17 amino acids. Germline V gene data show CDR1 as SGHTA and CDR2 as FQGNSA. V was pared by 4 bases and J by 7 bases, with 23 bases between. The CDR3 spells CASSSPRGGWKYQPQHF. CDR3 bases: TGTGCCAGCAGCTCCCCCCGCGGAGGGTGGAAGTACCAGCCCCAGCATTTT. Full variable domain (remainder filled in from reference TRBV7-2 and TRBJ1-5): GAGVSQSPSNKVTEKGKDVELRCDPISGHTALYWYRQSLGQGLEFLIYFQGNSAPDKSGLPSDRFSAERTGGSVSTLTIQRTQQEDSAVYLCASSSPRGGWKYQPQHFGDGTRLSIL.

This clonotype was seen more than once but under ten times. This sequence joins TRBV11-1 and TRBJ2-7; D not resolved. Germline-derived CDR1 and CDR2 are SGHAT and FQDESV (reference sequence). Between the trimmed V and J ends, which lost 5 bases and 6 bases, there was a span of 11 bases. This CDR3 has 12 amino acids. The CDR3 region is CASSGQKAEQYF. DNA for the CDR3: TGTGCCAGCAGCGGCCAGAAGGCCGAGCAGTACTTC.